This is a list of T cell receptor beta chains from one sample in a study of cytomegalovirus exposure and HLA in healthy donors. Profiled with immunoSEQ multiplex PCR; TCRdb holds only in-frame clones, not every one. The sample consists of around 170,000 clones, around four fifths of them appearing once. Material for sequencing was PBMCs. Source of these receptors: a woman between 45 and 60 years old in good health and CMV-seropositive. CDR3s include the opening cysteine and the closing phenylalanine or tryptophan. A D gene is named only where the DNA matches it firmly. The size entry is marked missing in some rows and otherwise reads once, few, many or a size class.

clone size: -; V gene: TRBV27; J gene: TRBJ1-1; D gene: -; CDR3 DNA: TGTGCCAGCAGTTTGGAGGGAGGCACTGAAGCTTTCTTT; CDR3 protein: CASSLEGGTEAFF
clone size: -; V gene: TRBV18; J gene: TRBJ1-6; D gene: -; CDR3 DNA: TGTGCCGGCTCACTACAGGGTGGTGATTCACCCCTCCACTTT; CDR3 protein: CAGSLQGGDSPLHF
clone size: few; V gene: TRBV2; J gene: TRBJ1-2; D gene: -; CDR3 DNA: TGTGCCAGCAGTAGAGTGGATGGCTACACCTTC; CDR3 protein: CASSRVDGYTF
clone size: -; V gene: TRBV5-1; J gene: TRBJ2-7; D gene: TRBD2; CDR3 DNA: TGCGCCAGCAGCTTGGGCGGGAGAACGGACGAGCAGTACTTC; CDR3 protein: CASSLGGRTDEQYF
clone size: few; V gene: TRBV27; J gene: TRBJ1-1; D gene: TRBD1; CDR3 DNA: TGTGCCAGCAGTGAGAACAACAGGGGCCTTAACACTGAAGCTTTCTTT; CDR3 protein: CASSENNRGLNTEAFF
clone size: -; V gene: TRBV15; J gene: TRBJ2-7; D gene: TRBD2; CDR3 DNA: TGTGCCACCAGCAGAGAGCGGGGGGCTGGGAACGAGCAGTACTTC; CDR3 protein: CATSRERGAGNEQYF
clone size: once; V gene: TRBV4-1; J gene: TRBJ1-2; D gene: TRBD1; CDR3 DNA: TGCGCCAGCAGCCAGACCCCAGGGGGCGCAGGTGGCTACACCTTC; CDR3 protein: CASSQTPGGAGGYTF
clone size: -; V gene: TRBV19; J gene: TRBJ2-7; D gene: TRBD2; CDR3 DNA: TGTGCCAGTAGTAGATCTAGCGGGGGGATGTACGAGCAGTACTTC; CDR3 protein: CASSRSSGGMYEQYF
clone size: -; V gene: TRBV19; J gene: TRBJ2-2; D gene: TRBD2; CDR3 DNA: TGTGCCAGTAGTATTAGAACTAGCGGGAGGAACACCGGGGAGCTGTTTTTT; CDR3 protein: CASSIRTSGRNTGELFF
clone size: -; V gene: TRBV7-2; J gene: TRBJ1-5; D gene: -; CDR3 DNA: TGTGCCAGCAGCTTCCTCTCCCGTTATAGCAATCAGCCCCAGCATTTT; CDR3 protein: CASSFLSRYSNQPQHF
clone size: -; V gene: TRBV6-6; J gene: TRBJ1-2; D gene: TRBD1; CDR3 DNA: TGTGCCAGCAGTCGAGACGGGACAGGGGGTGGCTACACCTTC; CDR3 protein: CASSRDGTGGGYTF
clone size: -; V gene: TRBV11-2; J gene: TRBJ2-7; D gene: TRBD1; CDR3 DNA: TGTGCCAGCAGCCTCAGGGACAGAAGAGGCGAGCAGTACTTC; CDR3 protein: CASSLRDRRGEQYF
clone size: -; V gene: TRBV13; J gene: TRBJ1-6; D gene: TRBD1; CDR3 DNA: TGTGCCAGCAGCTTGGGGGACAGGAATTCACCCCTCCACTTT; CDR3 protein: CASSLGDRNSPLHF
clone size: few; V gene: TRBV18; J gene: TRBJ1-5; D gene: TRBD1; CDR3 DNA: TGTGCCAGCTCAGCGACAGGGACACAGCCCCAGCATTTT; CDR3 protein: CASSATGTQPQHF
clone size: once; V gene: TRBV28; J gene: TRBJ1-5; D gene: -; CDR3 DNA: TGTGCCAGCAGTCGGTCCCTAATTACGGATTTT; CDR3 protein: CASSRSLITDF
clone size: -; V gene: TRBV7-2; J gene: TRBJ2-2; D gene: TRBD1; CDR3 DNA: TGTGCCAGCAGCTTACAGGGGGTCACCGGGGAGCTGTTTTTT; CDR3 protein: CASSLQGVTGELFF
clone size: once; V gene: TRBV4-3; J gene: TRBJ2-1; D gene: TRBD1; CDR3 DNA: TGCGCCAGCAGCCCTGTCGGACAGGGGCGCAATGAGCAGTTCTTC; CDR3 protein: CASSPVGQGRNEQFF
clone size: -; V gene: TRBV5-6; J gene: TRBJ2-3; D gene: -; CDR3 DNA: TGTGCCAGCAGCTGGGGGGATCGAAATACGCAGTATTTT; CDR3 protein: CASSWGDRNTQYF
clone size: -; V gene: TRBV4-2; J gene: TRBJ2-1; D gene: TRBD2; CDR3 DNA: TGTGCCAGCAGCCAAGACTTAGTGACTAGCGGGGGGGCACAGCAGTTCTTC; CDR3 protein: CASSQDLVTSGGAQQFF
clone size: -; V gene: TRBV7-9; J gene: TRBJ1-4; D gene: TRBD1; CDR3 DNA: TGTGCCAGCAGCTTAGAAAGACAGGGAAGTGAAAAACTGTTTTTT; CDR3 protein: CASSLERQGSEKLFF
clone size: -; V gene: TRBV7-6; J gene: TRBJ2-5; D gene: TRBD2; CDR3 DNA: TGTGCCAGCAGCTTAGCGCGGACTAGCGGGGGGGCGGTGACCCAGTACTTC; CDR3 protein: CASSLARTSGGAVTQYF
clone size: -; V gene: TRBV12-2; J gene: TRBJ1-1; D gene: -; CDR3 DNA: TGTGCAAGTCGCTTAGCGGGGAAAAGGCAGGGAAGTTATGCTTTCTTT; CDR3 protein: CASRLAGKRQGSYAFF
clone size: -; V gene: TRBV9; J gene: TRBJ1-3; D gene: -; CDR3 DNA: TGTGCCAGCAGCGTAGGAGACTCTGGAAACACCATATATTTT; CDR3 protein: CASSVGDSGNTIYF
clone size: -; V gene: TRBV10-3; J gene: TRBJ1-6; D gene: TRBD1; CDR3 DNA: TGTGCCATCTCGGACAGGGGGAATTCACCCCTCCACTTT; CDR3 protein: CAISDRGNSPLHF
clone size: once; V gene: TRBV10-3; J gene: TRBJ2-5; D gene: TRBD2; CDR3 DNA: TGTGCCATCAGTGACCAGCGGGGGGAGGGGACCCAGTACTTC; CDR3 protein: CAISDQRGEGTQYF
clone size: few; V gene: TRBV30; J gene: TRBJ1-2; D gene: -; CDR3 DNA: TGTGCCTCAGATCCGGGTGACTATGGCTACACCTTC; CDR3 protein: CASDPGDYGYTF
clone size: -; V gene: TRBV2; J gene: TRBJ2-3; D gene: TRBD2; CDR3 DNA: TGTGCCAGCAGTGATAGGACTAGCGGGGTTGGGGATACGCAGTATTTT; CDR3 protein: CASSDRTSGVGDTQYF
clone size: -; V gene: TRBV11-3; J gene: TRBJ2-5; D gene: -; CDR3 DNA: TGTGCCAGCAGCTTATCTAAGGGGGGGGGCCTTGAGACCCAGTACTTC; CDR3 protein: CASSLSKGGGLETQYF
clone size: -; V gene: TRBV13; J gene: TRBJ2-4; D gene: -; CDR3 DNA: TGTGCCAGCAGCCACATGACTGGAAACATTCAGTACTTC; CDR3 protein: CASSHMTGNIQYF
clone size: -; V gene: TRBV4-3; J gene: TRBJ2-4; D gene: -; CDR3 DNA: TGCGCCAGCAGCCAAGACGCCACCCCAGGCCAGCGGAGAAACATTCAGTACTTC; CDR3 protein: CASSQDATPGQRRNIQYF
clone size: -; V gene: TRBV19; J gene: TRBJ2-5; D gene: TRBD2; CDR3 DNA: TGTGCCAGTACTAAGCGGGGGGGAGGCCAAGAGACCCAGTACTTC; CDR3 protein: CASTKRGGGQETQYF
clone size: -; V gene: TRBV9; J gene: TRBJ1-4; D gene: -; CDR3 DNA: TGTGCCAGCAGTGCCGTGGGGGGAAGCGAAAAACTGTTTTTT; CDR3 protein: CASSAVGGSEKLFF
clone size: -; V gene: TRBV27; J gene: TRBJ1-5; D gene: TRBD1; CDR3 DNA: TGTGCCAGCAGTAACGCGCGACACGGGACAGGATTTTATCAGCCCCAGCATTTT; CDR3 protein: CASSNARHGTGFYQPQHF
clone size: -; V gene: TRBV27; J gene: TRBJ2-1; D gene: -; CDR3 DNA: TGTGCCAGCAGTTCCTCTTCCGACAATTACAATGAGCAGTTCTTC; CDR3 protein: CASSSSSDNYNEQFF
clone size: -; V gene: TRBV2; J gene: TRBJ2-1; D gene: TRBD1; CDR3 DNA: TGTGCCAGCAGTATCGACAGGGGTGATGAGCAGTTCTTC; CDR3 protein: CASSIDRGDEQFF
clone size: -; V gene: TRBV2; J gene: TRBJ2-7; D gene: -; CDR3 DNA: TGTGCCAGCAGTAACCTGATTTGGGGCGAGCAGTACTTC; CDR3 protein: CASSNLIWGEQYF
clone size: -; V gene: TRBV7-8; J gene: TRBJ2-2; D gene: -; CDR3 DNA: TGTGCCAGCAGCAGTCGGACATTCGCCGGGGAGCTGTTTTTT; CDR3 protein: CASSSRTFAGELFF
clone size: -; V gene: TRBV28; J gene: TRBJ1-1; D gene: -; CDR3 DNA: TGTGCCAGCAGTTTGGGCCCAGGCATGAACACTGAAGCTTTCTTT; CDR3 protein: CASSLGPGMNTEAFF
clone size: -; V gene: TRBV7-2; J gene: TRBJ2-3; D gene: TRBD1; CDR3 DNA: TGTGCCAGCAGCTTAGCGGGGACAGGGATTGCAGATACGCAGTATTTT; CDR3 protein: CASSLAGTGIADTQYF
clone size: -; V gene: TRBV28; J gene: TRBJ2-1; D gene: TRBD1; CDR3 DNA: TGTGCCAGCAGTTTTCTGGACAGGGGGCTCAATGAGCAGTTCTTC; CDR3 protein: CASSFLDRGLNEQFF
clone size: -; V gene: TRBV5-4; J gene: TRBJ2-1; D gene: TRBD2; CDR3 DNA: TGTGCCAGCAGCTTGACTAGCGGGGGTAGAGGTGAGCAGTTCTTC; CDR3 protein: CASSLTSGGRGEQFF
clone size: -; V gene: TRBV9; J gene: TRBJ2-1; D gene: -; CDR3 DNA: TGTGCCAGCAGCGTAGCCGGAGCCCTCTACAATGAGCAGTTCTTC; CDR3 protein: CASSVAGALYNEQFF
clone size: -; V gene: TRBV7-9; J gene: TRBJ2-7; D gene: -; CDR3 DNA: TGTTCCAGCAGCGAGAGGTGGAGGGGAGGCTCCTACGAGCAGTACTTC; CDR3 protein: CSSSERWRGGSYEQYF
clone size: -; V gene: TRBV4-1; J gene: TRBJ2-1; D gene: TRBD1; CDR3 DNA: TGCGCCAGCAGGCAGGGGACAGGTCGCTTTGAGCAGTTCTTC; CDR3 protein: CASRQGTGRFEQFF
clone size: -; V gene: TRBV7-9; J gene: TRBJ2-3; D gene: TRBD2; CDR3 DNA: TGTGCCAGCAGCCATAGCGGGGGGGCAGATACGCAGTATTTT; CDR3 protein: CASSHSGGADTQYF
clone size: -; V gene: TRBV28; J gene: TRBJ2-7; D gene: -; CDR3 DNA: TGTGCCAGCAGTTTAAATTACCGGTCTGAAGAACTATCCTACGAGCAGTACTTC; CDR3 protein: CASSLNYRSEELSYEQYF
clone size: once; V gene: TRBV5-1; J gene: TRBJ2-3; D gene: TRBD1; CDR3 DNA: TGCGCCAGCAGCAGGGAGGGACAGGGCCTAGATACGCAGTATTTT; CDR3 protein: CASSREGQGLDTQYF
clone size: -; V gene: TRBV19; J gene: TRBJ1-2; D gene: -; CDR3 DNA: TGTGCCAGTAGTATAGACGGCAGGAACGGTATTGGCTACACCTTC; CDR3 protein: CASSIDGRNGIGYTF
clone size: -; V gene: TRBV29-1; J gene: TRBJ2-3; D gene: -; CDR3 DNA: TGCAGCCTCAGCAGGGTGGGGTGGCGCACAGATACGCAGTATTTT; CDR3 protein: CSLSRVGWRTDTQYF
clone size: -; V gene: TRBV7-9; J gene: TRBJ2-2; D gene: -; CDR3 DNA: TGTGCCAGCAGCTTAGGTTTCACGGGGGAGTTCGCGAACACCGGGGAGCTGTTTTTT; CDR3 protein: CASSLGFTGEFANTGELFF
clone size: -; V gene: TRBV4-1; J gene: TRBJ2-5; D gene: TRBD2; CDR3 DNA: TGCGCCAGCAGCCATTACGCTAGCGGGGTTGAGACCCAGTACTTC; CDR3 protein: CASSHYASGVETQYF